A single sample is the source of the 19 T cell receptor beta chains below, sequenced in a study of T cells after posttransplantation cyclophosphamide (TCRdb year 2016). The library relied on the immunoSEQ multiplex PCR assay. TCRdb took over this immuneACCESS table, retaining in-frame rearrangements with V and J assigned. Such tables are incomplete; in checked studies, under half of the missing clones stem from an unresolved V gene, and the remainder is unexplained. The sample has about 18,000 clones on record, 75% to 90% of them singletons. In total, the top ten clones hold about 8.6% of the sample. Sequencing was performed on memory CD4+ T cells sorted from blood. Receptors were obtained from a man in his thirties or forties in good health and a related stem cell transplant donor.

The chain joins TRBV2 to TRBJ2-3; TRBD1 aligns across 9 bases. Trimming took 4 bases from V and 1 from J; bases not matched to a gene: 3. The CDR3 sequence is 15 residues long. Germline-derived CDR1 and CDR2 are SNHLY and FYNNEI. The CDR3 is CASSGRDRGTDTQYF. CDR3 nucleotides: TGTGCCAGCAGTGGAAGGGACAGGGGCACAGATACGCAGTATTTT.

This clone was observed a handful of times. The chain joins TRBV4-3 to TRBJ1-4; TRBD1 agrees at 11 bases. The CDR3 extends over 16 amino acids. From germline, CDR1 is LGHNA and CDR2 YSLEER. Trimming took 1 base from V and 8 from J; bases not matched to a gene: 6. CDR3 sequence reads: CASSQGAGQGGEKLFF. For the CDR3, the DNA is TGCGCCAGCAGCCAAGGGGCGGGACAGGGGGGAGAAAAACTGTTTTTT.

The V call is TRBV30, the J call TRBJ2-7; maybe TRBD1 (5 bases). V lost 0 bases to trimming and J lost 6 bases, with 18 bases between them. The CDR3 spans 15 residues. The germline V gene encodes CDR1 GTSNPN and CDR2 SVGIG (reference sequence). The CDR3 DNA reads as TGTGCCTGGAGTGTAATAGGCAGGGTAGGGATCGAGCAGTACTTC. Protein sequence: CAWSVIGRVGIEQYF.

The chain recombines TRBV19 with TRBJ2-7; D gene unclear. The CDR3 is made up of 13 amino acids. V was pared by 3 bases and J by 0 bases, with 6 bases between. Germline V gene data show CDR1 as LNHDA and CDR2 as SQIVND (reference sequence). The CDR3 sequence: CASSIGHSYEQYF. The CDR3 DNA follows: TGTGCCAGTAGTATTGGGCACTCCTACGAGCAGTACTTC.

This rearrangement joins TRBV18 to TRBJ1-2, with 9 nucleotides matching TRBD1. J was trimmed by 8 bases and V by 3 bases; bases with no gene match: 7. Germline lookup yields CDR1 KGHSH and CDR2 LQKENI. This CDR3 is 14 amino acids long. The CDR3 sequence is CASSPGQGRWGYTF. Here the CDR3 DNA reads TGTGCCAGCTCACCGGGACAGGGAAGGTGGGGCTACACCTTC.

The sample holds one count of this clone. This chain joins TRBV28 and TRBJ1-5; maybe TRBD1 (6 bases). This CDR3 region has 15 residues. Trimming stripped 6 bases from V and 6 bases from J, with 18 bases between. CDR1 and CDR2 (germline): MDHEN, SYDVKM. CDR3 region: CASSDTGIWAQPQHF. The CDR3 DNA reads TGTGCCAGCAGCGACACAGGGATATGGGCTCAGCCCCAGCATTTT.

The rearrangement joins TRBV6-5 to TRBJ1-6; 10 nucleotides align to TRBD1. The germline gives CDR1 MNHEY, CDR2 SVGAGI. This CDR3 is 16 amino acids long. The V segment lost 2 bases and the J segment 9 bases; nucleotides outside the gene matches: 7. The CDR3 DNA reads TGTGCCAGCAGTTACCTCCGGGACAGGGGATTTTCACCCCTCCACTTT. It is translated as CASSYLRDRGFSPLHF.

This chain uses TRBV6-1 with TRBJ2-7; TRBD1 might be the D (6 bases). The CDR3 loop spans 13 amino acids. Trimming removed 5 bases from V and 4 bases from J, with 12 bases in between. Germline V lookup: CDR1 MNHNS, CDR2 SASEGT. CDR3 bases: TGTGCCAGCAGTCTTACAGGGAGATACGAGCAGTACTTC. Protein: CASSLTGRYEQYF.

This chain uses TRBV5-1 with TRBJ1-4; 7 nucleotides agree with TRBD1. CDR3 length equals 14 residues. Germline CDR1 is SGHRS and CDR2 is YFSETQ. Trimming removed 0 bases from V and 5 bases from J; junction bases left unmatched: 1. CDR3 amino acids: CASSLGGQNEKLFF. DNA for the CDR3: TGCGCCAGCAGCTTGGGGGGACAGAATGAAAAACTGTTTTTT.

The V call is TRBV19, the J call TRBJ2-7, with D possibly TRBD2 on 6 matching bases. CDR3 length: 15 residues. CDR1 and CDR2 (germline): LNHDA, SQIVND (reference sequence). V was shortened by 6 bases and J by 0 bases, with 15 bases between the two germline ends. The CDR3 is CASRHSGPSSYEQYF. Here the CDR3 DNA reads TGTGCCAGTAGACACAGCGGGCCCTCCTCCTACGAGCAGTACTTC.

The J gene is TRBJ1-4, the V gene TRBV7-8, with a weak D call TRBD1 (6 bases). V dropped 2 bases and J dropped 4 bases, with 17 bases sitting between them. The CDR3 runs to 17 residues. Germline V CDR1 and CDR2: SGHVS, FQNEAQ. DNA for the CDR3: TGTGCCAGCAGCTTATTAGACGGGGGGCGCATTAATGAAAAACTGTTTTTT. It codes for CASSLLDGGRINEKLFF.

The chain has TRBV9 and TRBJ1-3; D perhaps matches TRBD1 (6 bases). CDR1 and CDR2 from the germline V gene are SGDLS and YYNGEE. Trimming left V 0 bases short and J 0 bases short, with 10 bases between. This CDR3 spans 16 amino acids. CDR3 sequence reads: CASSVADRPSGNTIYF. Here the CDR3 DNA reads TGTGCCAGCAGCGTAGCTGACAGGCCCTCTGGAAACACCATATATTTT.

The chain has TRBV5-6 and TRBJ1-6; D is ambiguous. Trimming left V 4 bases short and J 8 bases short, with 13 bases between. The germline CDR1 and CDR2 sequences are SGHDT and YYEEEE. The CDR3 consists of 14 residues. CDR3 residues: CASSRPSGDSPLHF. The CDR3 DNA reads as TGTGCCAGCAGCCGTCCCTCCGGAGATTCACCCCTCCACTTT. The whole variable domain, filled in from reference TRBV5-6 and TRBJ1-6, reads DAGVTQSPTHLIKTRGQQVTLRCSPKSGHDTVSWYQQALGQGPQFIFQYYEEEERQRGNFPDRFSGHQFPNYSSELNVNALLLGDSALYLCASSRPSGDSPLHFGNGTRLTVT.

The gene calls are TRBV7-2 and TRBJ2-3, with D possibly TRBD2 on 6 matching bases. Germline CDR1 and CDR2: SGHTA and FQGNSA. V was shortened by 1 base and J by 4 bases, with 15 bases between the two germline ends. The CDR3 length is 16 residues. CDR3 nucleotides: TGTGCCAGCAGCTTAGTATTCGACCGCGGGGCAGATACGCAGTATTTT. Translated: CASSLVFDRGADTQYF.

The CDR3 DNA sequence: TGTGCCAGCAGTTCGGTTCCAGCGGGGGAGGGTGAGCAGTTCTTC. Residues: CASSSVPAGEGEQFF. The chain couples TRBV6-5 to TRBJ2-1; the match to TRBD2 covers 8 bases. V lost 4 bases and J lost 9; bases outside the gene matches: 11. Germline loops: CDR1 MNHEY, CDR2 SVGAGI. CDR3 length: 15 amino acids.

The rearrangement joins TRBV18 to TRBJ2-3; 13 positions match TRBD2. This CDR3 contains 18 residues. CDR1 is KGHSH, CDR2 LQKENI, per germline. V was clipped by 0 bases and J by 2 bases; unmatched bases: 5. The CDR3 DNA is TGTGCCAGCTCACCACCCCTGACTAGCGGGGGGCACACAGATACGCAGTATTTT. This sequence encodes CASSPPLTSGGHTDTQYF.

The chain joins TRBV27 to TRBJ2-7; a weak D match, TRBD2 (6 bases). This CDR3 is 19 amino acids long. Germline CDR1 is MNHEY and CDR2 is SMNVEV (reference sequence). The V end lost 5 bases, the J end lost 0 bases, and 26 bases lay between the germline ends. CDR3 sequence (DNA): TGTGCCAGCAGTCCTAATTTAGGCCTCGGGACTCGCCTCTCCTACGAGCAGTACTTC. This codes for CASSPNLGLGTRLSYEQYF.

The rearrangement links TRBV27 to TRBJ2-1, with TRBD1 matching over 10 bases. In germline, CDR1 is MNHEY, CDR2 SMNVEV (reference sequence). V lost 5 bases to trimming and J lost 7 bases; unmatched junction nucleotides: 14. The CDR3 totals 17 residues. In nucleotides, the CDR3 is TGTGCCAGCAGTAGGGGCGCGACAGGGGGCTTGTTGAATGAGCAGTTCTTC. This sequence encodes CASSRGATGGLLNEQFF.

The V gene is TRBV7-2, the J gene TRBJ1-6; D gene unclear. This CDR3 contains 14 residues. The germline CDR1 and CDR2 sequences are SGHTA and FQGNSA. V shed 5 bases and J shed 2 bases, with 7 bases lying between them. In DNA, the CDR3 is TGTGCCAGCAGCCCCCTCGCCTATAATTCACCCCTCCACTTT. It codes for CASSPLAYNSPLHF.